These 32 T cell receptor beta chains came from one sample sequenced in a study of human T cells and chemical hapten exposure (dated by TCRdb to 2020 to 2022). Sample time point, as interpreted from the label and publication: pre-sensitization, week 0. Interpreted using the paper, the treatment or condition label stands for: therapeutic diphenylcyclopropenone sensitization with weekly scalp DPC. The library was produced with RACE. Reads for this sample came from a NextSeq 500. TCRdb reanalyzed the raw reads on its own, using fastp at Q25 for trimming and MiXCR for clone calling, and kept in-frame beta chains. Under each unique CDR3 protein, matching rows form one entry showing the most common genes and DNA. The sample includes 280,000 or so distinct CDR3 sequences, with around 7% observed a single time. Of the sample, around 1.2% falls within the top ten clones. The sample consisted of whole blood, taken in connection with sensitization to the hapten diphenylcyclopropenone (DPC). The receptors were gathered from a man between 18 and 35 years old with alopecia areata. Some clones in this sample may be carry-over from other donors' samples.

The rearrangement links TRBV6-2 or TRBV6-3 to TRBJ1-5; D is unclear. Trimming shortened V by 0 bases and J by 3 bases, and 9 bases separated the two germline ends. The CDR3 loop spans 15 amino acids. From germline, CDR1 is MNHEY and CDR2 SVGEGT. The CDR3 nucleotides read TGTGCCAGCAGTTACTCGTGGACCTCCAATCAGCCCCAGCATTTT. The encoded protein is CASSYSWTSNQPQHF.

This clonotype was seen a handful of times. This chain links TRBV14 with TRBJ1-2; tentatively, D is TRBD1 (5 bases). V was pared by 1 base and J by 2 bases, with 5 bases between. The CDR3 spans 13 residues. Germline CDR1 reads SGHDN; CDR2 reads FVKESK. The DNA of the CDR3 is TGTGCCAGCAGCCAAGGGGGGAACTATGGCTACACCTTC. It codes for CASSQGGNYGYTF.

The sample holds a few counts of this clonotype. The CDR3 nucleotides are TGTGCCAGCAGTTTCGCAGGCCGGGCCCTACTTGGCTATGGCTACACCTTC. Protein: CASSFAGRALLGYGYTF. The chain carries TRBV12-3 or TRBV12-4 and TRBJ1-2; D is ambiguous. V lost 3 bases, J lost 4 bases, and 21 bases lay in between. This CDR3 is built from 17 residues.

A few counts support this clonotype. V is TRBV24-1 and J is TRBJ2-1; the match to TRBD1 covers 7 bases. This CDR3 region has 14 residues. The V gene's germline CDR1 is KGHDR and CDR2 SFDVKD. The ends lost 7 bases at V and 4 bases at J; junction bases unmatched: 6. The CDR3 sequence: CATRKGAGYNEQFF. The DNA for the CDR3 is TGTGCCACCAGGAAGGGGGCAGGATACAATGAGCAGTTCTTC.

This clonotype appeared a few times. The V and J genes are TRBV12-3 or TRBV12-4 and TRBJ1-1; no firm D call. The CDR3 loop spans 14 amino acids. V was clipped by 6 bases and J by 1 base, with 12 bases between them. CDR3 region: CASSPPRRNTEAFF. In DNA form, the CDR3 reads TGTGCCAGCAGCCCTCCCAGGAGGAACACTGAAGCTTTCTTT.

This clonotype was recorded a few times. The chain couples TRBV27 to TRBJ1-4; tentative D call: TRBD1 (6 bases). Trimming cost V 5 bases and J 7 bases, with 17 bases left between them. The CDR3 spans 15 residues. CDR1 and CDR2 from the germline V gene are MNHEY and SMNVEV (reference sequence). CDR3 amino acids: CASSLSGTSIEKLFF. The CDR3 bases are TGTGCCAGCAGTCTCTCCGGGACATCGATTGAAAAACTGTTTTTT.

This clonotype was recorded many times. The rearrangement joins TRBV4-1 to TRBJ1-2; TRBD1 is a possible D gene (5 bases). The CDR3 spans 17 residues. Trimming took off 4 bases at V and 4 bases at J, with 22 bases between the two ends. Looked up from germline, CDR1 is MGHRA and CDR2 is YSYEKL. Here the CDR3 reads CASSRRSTVDGSYGYTF. The CDR3 DNA follows: TGCGCCAGCAGCCGGCGCTCGACAGTCGATGGGTCCTATGGCTACACCTTC.

CDR3 residues: CASSLYLGDYGYTF. Here the CDR3 DNA reads TGTGCCAGCAGTTTATATCTGGGGGACTATGGCTACACCTTC. The rearrangement joins TRBV12-3 or TRBV12-4 to TRBJ1-2; tentative D call: TRBD1 (5 bases). V gave up 2 bases and J gave up 3 bases, with 10 bases separating them. The CDR3 consists of 14 residues.

This clonotype showed up just a few times. The V call is TRBV20-1, the J call TRBJ1-4; 10 nucleotides match TRBD1. Trimming took 3 bases from V and 8 from J; bases not matched to a gene: 3. Germline V lookup: CDR1 DFQATT, CDR2 SNEGSKA (reference sequence). CDR3 size: 13 residues. CDR3 sequence: CSARTGGGEKLFF. The CDR3 region has the DNA TGCAGTGCTAGGACAGGGGGCGGCGAAAAACTGTTTTTT.

The chain carries TRBV11-2 and TRBJ1-6; D unclear. Germline CDR1 reads SGHAT; CDR2 reads FQNNGV. Trimming took 0 bases from V and 9 from J, leaving 12 bases between them. This CDR3 region has 15 residues. The CDR3 coding sequence is TGTGCCAGCAGCTTAGAGGCGGGAATAGGTTCACCCCTCCACTTT. It yields the protein CASSLEAGIGSPLHF. The variable domain in full, with the rest retrieved from reference TRBV11-2 and TRBJ1-6, is EAGVAQSPRYKIIEKRQSVAFWCNPISGHATLYWYQQILGQGPKLLIQFQNNGVVDDSQLPKDRFSAERLKGVDSTLKIQPAKLEDSAVYLCASSLEAGIGSPLHFGNGTRLTVT.

The chain joins TRBV12-3 or TRBV12-4 to TRBJ1-1; no clear D gene. CDR3 size: 13 residues. Trimming removed 11 bases at V and 0 bases at J, with 13 bases between. CDR3 in amino acids: CASRRLMNTEAFF. The CDR3 DNA reads TGTGCCTCCCGGCGGCTCATGAACACTGAAGCTTTCTTT.

A few counts support this clonotype. The chain links TRBV7-6 to TRBJ1-5; D is uncertain. Between the trimmed V and J ends, which lost 2 bases and 4 bases, there was a span of 18 bases. Germline V lookup: CDR1 SGHVS, CDR2 FNYEAQ. This CDR3 contains 17 residues. Written as DNA, the CDR3 is TGTGCCAGCAGCTTATATCGGACGGACGGAGGGAATCAGCCCCAGCATTTT. This codes for CASSLYRTDGGNQPQHF.

This clonotype was seen at least ten times. The chain has TRBV12-3 or TRBV12-4 and TRBJ2-1; D ambiguous. The CDR3 contains 13 residues. Trimming cost V 3 bases and J 4 bases, with 7 bases left between them. The CDR3 DNA is TGTGCCAGCAGTTTTAGAAGTTACAATGAGCAGTTCTTC. Its protein is CASSFRSYNEQFF.

This clonotype was recorded many times. Compared with germline, one end of the junction differs, possibly owing to a read error. The chain has TRBV6-5 and TRBJ1-4; 7 bases fit TRBD1. The length of the CDR3 is 18 residues. Germline V CDR1 and CDR2: MNHEY, SVGAGI. CDR3: CASGKSWTGFRLNQKLFF. CDR3 nucleotides: TGTGCCAGCGGGAAAAGTTGGACAGGCTTCCGTCTTAATCAAAAACTGTTTTTT.

This clonotype has a count of ten or more. The V and J genes are TRBV3-1 and TRBJ2-7; 10 bases line up with TRBD2. CDR1 and CDR2 (germline): LGHDT, YNNKEL (reference sequence). J lost 11 bases, V lost 2 bases, and 6 bases had no gene match. The CDR3 is made up of 13 amino acids. The CDR3 sequence: CASSQWLAGEEYF. The CDR3 DNA follows: TGTGCCAGCAGCCAATGGCTAGCGGGGGAGGAGTACTTC.

CDR3 in amino acids: CASSRDRGYEAFF. In DNA form, the CDR3 reads TGTGCCAGCAGCCGAGACAGGGGATATGAAGCTTTCTTT. The chain uses TRBV6-2 or TRBV6-3 and TRBJ1-1, with 8 nucleotides matching TRBD1. Germline CDR1 is MNHEY and CDR2 is SVGEGT. With V trimmed by 6 bases and J by 7 bases, 7 bases remained unmatched. The CDR3 is 13 amino acids.

The rearrangement joins TRBV20-1 to TRBJ1-1; no clear D. CDR3 size: 16 residues. V was shortened by 0 bases and J by 8 bases, with 22 bases between the two germline ends. Germline V CDR1 and CDR2: DFQATT, SNEGSKA (reference sequence). This chain's CDR3 is CSARDLASGWKDEAFF. Written as DNA, the CDR3 is TGCAGTGCTAGAGATTTAGCATCCGGCTGGAAGGACGAAGCTTTCTTT.

In this sample, this clonotype turned up a few times. The chain uses TRBV29-1 and TRBJ1-3; D remains unclear. Germline V gene lookup returns CDR1 SQVTM and CDR2 ANQGSEA. The CDR3 runs to 16 residues. V was clipped by 5 bases and J by 0 bases, with 17 bases between them. CDR3 residues: CSVSSTSYYSGNTIYF. Written as DNA, the CDR3 is TGCAGCGTTTCGAGTACCAGCTACTACTCTGGAAACACCATATATTTT.

The chain is built from TRBV12-3 or TRBV12-4 and TRBJ1-2, with D possibly TRBD1 on 6 matching bases. The CDR3 loop spans 13 amino acids. V shed 6 bases and J shed 8 bases, with 16 bases lying between them. CDR3 DNA: TGTGCCAGCAGCCCGGACAGCTTAGGAGGCTACACCTTC. It encodes CASSPDSLGGYTF.

This rearrangement joins TRBV5-6 to TRBJ2-7, with D tentatively TRBD1 (6 bases). The V and J ends lost 4 bases and 4 bases respectively, with 12 bases between them. The CDR3 consists of 13 residues. Germline loops: CDR1 SGHDT, CDR2 YYEEEE. The DNA for the CDR3 is TGTGCCAGCAGCCAACAGGGTTCTTACGAGCAGTACGTC. Its translation is CASSQQGSYEQYV.

Only a few counts were recorded for this clonotype. This chain uses TRBV9 with TRBJ2-2; D is undetermined. V shed 6 bases and J shed 7 bases, with 10 bases lying between them. The CDR3 sequence is 12 residues long. From germline, CDR1 is SGDLS and CDR2 YYNGEE. The CDR3 region is CASTPGNGELFF. The CDR3 DNA reads as TGTGCCAGCACCCCAGGAAACGGGGAGCTGTTTTTT.

Here the CDR3 reads CASSLLGSIAQPQHF. The CDR3 DNA sequence: TGTGCCAGCAGTTTGCTAGGGAGTATAGCACAGCCCCAGCATTTT. The genes are TRBV12-3 or TRBV12-4 and TRBJ1-5, with no clear D. V lost 3 bases to trimming and J lost 7 bases, with 16 bases between them. The CDR3 covers 15 residues.

In this sample, this clonotype turned up many times. This chain joins TRBV5-1 and TRBJ2-5, with no clear D. Trimming pared 2 bases from V and 2 bases from J, leaving 7 bases between. This CDR3 spans 13 amino acids. From germline, CDR1 is SGHRS and CDR2 YFSETQ. The CDR3 bases are TGCGCCAGCAGCTTTGGCAGTCAAGAGACCCAGTACTTC. This sequence encodes CASSFGSQETQYF.

The V and J genes are TRBV7-7 and TRBJ2-7; the D call may be TRBD1 or TRBD2 (5 bases each). The CDR3 is 18 amino acids. V lost 2 bases, J lost 0 bases, and 20 bases lay in between. Germline V lookup: CDR1 SSHAT, CDR2 FNYEAQ (reference sequence). CDR3 sequence reads: CASSLSRRGTKSSYEQYV. DNA for the CDR3: TGTGCCAGCAGCTTAAGCCGGAGAGGGACGAAGAGCTCCTACGAGCAGTACGTC.

This clonotype came up a few times. The chain is built from TRBV7-9 and TRBJ1-1, with no clear D. Germline assignment: CDR1 SEHNR and CDR2 FQNEAQ (reference sequence). Trimming removed 4 bases from V and 3 bases from J, with 12 bases in between. CDR3 size: 14 residues. CDR3 loop: CASSSPTGDTEAFF. CDR3 sequence (DNA): TGTGCCAGCAGCTCCCCGACCGGAGACACTGAAGCTTTCTTT.

The chain joins TRBV7-9 to TRBJ2-1; 11 nucleotides line up with TRBD2. V gave up 5 bases and J gave up 4 bases; unmatched junction bases: 4. The CDR3 spans 15 residues. CDR1 SEHNR and CDR2 FQNEAQ come from the germline V gene (reference sequence). The CDR3 DNA is TGTGCCAGCAGCGGATGGACTAGCGGGTACAATGAGCAGTTCTTC. It yields the protein CASSGWTSGYNEQFF. Full variable domain (outside the CDR3, taken from reference TRBV7-9 and TRBJ2-1): DTGVSQNPRHKITKRGQNVTFRCDPISEHNRLYWYRQTLGQGPEFLTYFQNEAQLEKSRLLSDRFSAERPKGSFSTLEIQRTEQGDSAMYLCASSGWTSGYNEQFFGPGTRLTVL.

The V call is TRBV7-8, the J call TRBJ2-2; 7 positions agree with TRBD1. The germline V gene encodes CDR1 SGHVS and CDR2 FQNEAQ. The CDR3 consists of 14 residues. V was pared by 5 bases and J by 6 bases, with 6 bases of the junction left unmatched. The CDR3 protein is CASSAIQGAGELFF. The DNA for the CDR3 is TGTGCCAGCAGCGCAATCCAGGGGGCCGGGGAGCTGTTTTTT.

This clonotype was detected only a few times. The chain is built from TRBV4-3 and TRBJ1-1; D unclear. With 1 base removed from V and 0 bases from J, the gap between germline ends came to 9 bases. There are 15 residues in the CDR3. Germline CDR1 LGHNA, CDR2 YSLEER. The CDR3: CASSQGETLNTEAFF. The CDR3 bases are TGCGCCAGCAGCCAAGGGGAGACCCTGAACACTGAAGCTTTCTTT.

This clonotype was observed a few times. The chain joins TRBV7-9 to TRBJ1-5; TRBD1 might be the D (5 bases). CDR1 is SEHNR and CDR2 is FQNEAQ in the germline V gene (reference sequence). This CDR3 has 16 residues. The ends were cut back, 2 bases at V and 0 bases at J, with 11 bases in the middle. CDR3 amino acids: CASSLMQGPSNQPQHF. The CDR3 nucleotides are TGTGCCAGCAGCTTAATGCAGGGACCTAGCAATCAGCCCCAGCATTTT.

The sample holds a few counts of this clonotype. The chain has TRBV5-8 and TRBJ1-5, with D possibly being TRBD1 (6 bases). Germline-derived CDR1 and CDR2 are SGHTS and YDEGEE. V was clipped by 2 bases and J by 1 base, with 13 bases between them. CDR3 size: 16 residues. CDR3 residues: CASSLRGALSNQPQHF. CDR3 in DNA: TGTGCCAGCAGCTTACGGGGGGCCTTGAGCAATCAGCCCCAGCATTTT.

The rearrangement links TRBV7-7 to TRBJ2-2; 7 bases line up with TRBD1. The germline V gene has CDR1 SSHAT and CDR2 FNYEAQ (reference sequence). This CDR3 spans 17 amino acids. Trimming at V came to 5 bases and at J to 7 bases, leaving 16 bases not matched to a gene. The CDR3 DNA reads as TGTGCCAGCAGCCCTCGTTTGGCTCCTAACAGGGGCGGGGAGCTGTTTTTT. This gives the protein CASSPRLAPNRGGELFF.

The chain links TRBV2 to TRBJ2-7; D call uncertain. The CDR3 is 12 amino acids. The ends were cut back, 11 bases at V and 0 bases at J, with 11 bases in the middle. The germline V gene has CDR1 SNHLY and CDR2 FYNNEI. CDR3 region: CAGRSLSYEQYF. The CDR3, as DNA: TGTGCCGGAAGGTCCCTCTCCTACGAGCAGTACTTC.